This T cell receptor (beta chain) was sequenced in a study of shared clonotypes between healthy human individuals. Whole-study results and caveats: Only blood was sampled; tissue repertoires likely differ.

Donation came from healthy HIV-negative adults that had no recent acute infections or vaccinations. Deep was the level used in running the assay. Method: immunoSEQ multiplex PCR; TCRdb's copy keeps in-frame clones and lacks some. Of roughly 1.4 million clones in the sample, just under 99% are singletons; the top ten hold roughly 0.35%. This CDR3 comprises 12 residues. V trimming: 5 bases; J trimming: 5 bases; junction bases outside the gene matches: 2. CDR1 and CDR2 from the germline V gene are MNHNY and SVGAGI (reference sequence). Points on this clone: As yet, its antigen is unknown.

Source material: naive CD4+ T cells sorted from blood. Subset meaning: CD45RA+ positively selected. The clonotype originates from a man aged 30 to 45 in good health. This chain connects TRBV6-6 to TRBJ2-7; 8 bases agree with TRBD1. The CDR3, as DNA: TGTGCCAGCAGTAGGACAGGGCACGAGCAGTACTTC. Residues: CASSRTGHEQYF.